These 9 T cell receptor beta chains share one sample of origin, sequenced in a study of blood T cell repertoires in COVID-19. Clones were read by immunoSEQ multiplex PCR, and TCRdb kept only the in-frame ones, dropping some. The sample lists some 210,000 clones; around 90% were seen once. Input material: PBMCs or T cells enriched from blood (not recorded which). Receptors were obtained from a man between 18 and 35 years old with acute COVID-19.

This clone was recorded at least ten times. J is TRBJ1-2 and V is TRBV10-3, with TRBD1 identical over 9 bases. This CDR3 contains 16 residues. Germline loops: CDR1 ENHRY, CDR2 SYGVKD. V shed 0 bases, J shed 7 bases, and the junction held 9 bases outside the gene matches. CDR3 sequence (DNA): TGTGCCATCAGTGAGTCAGGACAGGGGTCCGCCGGTGGCTACACCTTC. The encoded protein is CAISESGQGSAGGYTF.

The rearrangement joins TRBV6-5 to TRBJ2-7, with 7 bases matching TRBD2. Germline V gene lookup returns CDR1 MNHEY and CDR2 SVGAGI. The junction had 2 bases not matched to a gene; V was cut back by 0 bases and J by 0 bases. CDR3 length equals 15 residues. The CDR3 coding sequence is TGTGCCAGCAGTTACTCAGCGGGGCACTCCTACGAGCAGTACTTC. Its translation is CASSYSAGHSYEQYF.

The chain recombines TRBV6-1 with TRBJ1-4; unclear D gene. The CDR3 length is 15 residues. V was shortened by 8 bases and J by 0 bases, with 13 bases between the two germline ends. The germline V gene encodes CDR1 MNHNS and CDR2 SASEGT. As DNA, the CDR3 is TGTGCCAGCGGCGAGTCGGGAGCAACTAATGAAAAACTGTTTTTT. Translation gives CASGESGATNEKLFF.

This clone has a single count. The genes are TRBV7-3 and TRBJ2-2, with 9 bases aligning to TRBD1. This CDR3 is 20 amino acids long. V trimming: 5 bases; J trimming: 4 bases; junction bases outside the gene matches: 20. CDR1 SGHTA and CDR2 FQGTGA come from the germline V gene. The CDR3 here is CASSPPPGQGRTKGTGELFF. The CDR3 DNA is TGTGCCAGCAGCCCCCCCCCGGGACAGGGCCGAACTAAGGGCACCGGGGAGCTGTTTTTT.

This chain connects TRBV6-5 to TRBJ1-5; 7 bases are shared with TRBD1. Trimming removed 2 bases from V and 1 base from J; junction bases left unmatched: 2. The CDR3 extends over 15 amino acids. Germline values: CDR1 MNHEY, CDR2 SVGAGI. CDR3 sequence (DNA): TGTGCCAGCAGTTACGCACAGGGGAGCAATCAGCCCCAGCATTTT. This encodes CASSYAQGSNQPQHF.

The CDR3 reads CASSLGRTGNQPQHF. The CDR3 DNA is TGTGCCAGCAGCTTAGGCCGGACAGGGAATCAGCCCCAGCATTTT. The genes are TRBV7-8 and TRBJ1-5, with TRBD1 matching over 8 bases. Trimming at V came to 1 base and at J to 4 bases, leaving 3 bases not matched to a gene. CDR1 and CDR2 from the germline V gene are SGHVS and FQNEAQ. This CDR3 spans 15 amino acids.

The V gene is TRBV24-1, the J gene TRBJ1-1, with 7 bases matching TRBD1. This CDR3 spans 14 amino acids. Looked up from germline, CDR1 is KGHDR and CDR2 is SFDVKD. V dropped 3 bases and J dropped 4; count of bases not matched to a gene: 4. CDR3 DNA: TGTGCCACCAGTGATGACAGGGTCAGCACTGAAGCTTTCTTT. This codes for CATSDDRVSTEAFF.

The chain has TRBV25-1 and TRBJ1-4; 11 bases map to TRBD1. The CDR3 spans 15 residues. Losses at the gene ends were 0 bases for V and 15 bases for J; bases not matched to a gene: 9. CDR1 MGHDK and CDR2 SYGVNS come from the germline V gene. The CDR3 reads CASSEYGQGASRMFF. The DNA of the CDR3 is TGTGCCAGCAGTGAATATGGACAGGGGGCGTCGAGAATGTTTTTT. Drawing the rest from reference TRBV25-1 and TRBJ1-4, the complete variable domain is EADIYQTPRYLVIGTGKKITLECSQTMGHDKMYWYQQDPGMELHLIHYSYGVNSTEKGDLSSESTVSRIRTEHFPLTLESARPSHTSQYLCASSEYGQGASRMFFGSGTQLSVL.

This clone was counted a few times. The CDR3 sequence is CASTTGAQADTQYF. CDR3 DNA sequence: TGTGCCAGTACTACAGGGGCCCAGGCCGATACGCAGTATTTT. The chain is built from TRBV2 and TRBJ2-3; 7 bases align to TRBD1. Trimming removed 9 bases from V and 6 bases from J; junction bases left unmatched: 12. Germline V gives CDR1 SNHLY, CDR2 FYNNEI. The CDR3 loop spans 14 amino acids. The full variable domain, its missing parts supplied by reference TRBV2 and TRBJ2-3, is EPEVTQTPSHQVTQMGQEVILRCVPISNHLYFYWYRQILGQKVEFLVSFYNNEISEKSEIFDDQFSVERPDGSNFTLKIRSTKLEDSAMYFCASTTGAQADTQYFGPGTRLTVL.